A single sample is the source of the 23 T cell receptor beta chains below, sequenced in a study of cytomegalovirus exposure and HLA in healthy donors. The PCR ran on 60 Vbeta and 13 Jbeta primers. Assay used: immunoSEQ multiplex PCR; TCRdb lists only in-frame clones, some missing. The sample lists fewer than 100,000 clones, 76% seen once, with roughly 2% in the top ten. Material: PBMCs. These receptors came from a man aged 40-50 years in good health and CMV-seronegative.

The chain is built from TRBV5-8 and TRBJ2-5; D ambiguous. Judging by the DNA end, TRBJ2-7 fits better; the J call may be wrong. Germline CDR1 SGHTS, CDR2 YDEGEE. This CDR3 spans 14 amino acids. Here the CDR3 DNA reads TGTGCCAGCAGCGACCGACTGAGCTCCTACGAGCAGTACTTC. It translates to CASSDRLSSYEQYF.

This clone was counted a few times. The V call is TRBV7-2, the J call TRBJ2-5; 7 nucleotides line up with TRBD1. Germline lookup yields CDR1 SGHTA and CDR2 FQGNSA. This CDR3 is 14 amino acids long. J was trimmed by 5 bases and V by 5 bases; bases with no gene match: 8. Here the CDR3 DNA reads TGTGCCAGCAGCACCCTGACAGGGTCCGAGACCCAGTACTTC. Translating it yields CASSTLTGSETQYF.

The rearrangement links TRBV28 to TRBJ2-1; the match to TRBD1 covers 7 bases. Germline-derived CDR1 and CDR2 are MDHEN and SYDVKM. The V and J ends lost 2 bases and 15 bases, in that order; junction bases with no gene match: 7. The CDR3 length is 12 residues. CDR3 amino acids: CASSLAQRGRFF. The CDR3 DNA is TGTGCCAGCAGTTTAGCTCAAAGGGGGCGGTTCTTC.

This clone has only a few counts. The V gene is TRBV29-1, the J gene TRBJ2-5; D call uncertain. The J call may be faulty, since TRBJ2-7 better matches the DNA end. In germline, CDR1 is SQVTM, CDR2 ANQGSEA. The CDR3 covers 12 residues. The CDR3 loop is CSVVTSSYEQYF. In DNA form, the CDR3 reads TGCAGCGTTGTAACGAGTTCCTACGAGCAGTACTTC.

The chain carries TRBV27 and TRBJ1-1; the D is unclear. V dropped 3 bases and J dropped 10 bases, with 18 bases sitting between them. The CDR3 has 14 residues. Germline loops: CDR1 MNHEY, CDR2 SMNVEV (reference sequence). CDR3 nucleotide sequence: TGTGCCAGCAGTTTCACCCGCGGCGCCCTGGGAGCTTTCTTT. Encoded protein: CASSFTRGALGAFF.

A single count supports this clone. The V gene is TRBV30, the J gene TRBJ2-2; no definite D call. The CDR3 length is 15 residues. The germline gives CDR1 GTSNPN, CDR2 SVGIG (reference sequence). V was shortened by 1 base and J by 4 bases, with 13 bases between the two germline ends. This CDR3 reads CAWSGLRLATGELFF. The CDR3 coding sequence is TGTGCCTGGAGTGGCCTCAGACTTGCCACCGGGGAGCTGTTTTTT.

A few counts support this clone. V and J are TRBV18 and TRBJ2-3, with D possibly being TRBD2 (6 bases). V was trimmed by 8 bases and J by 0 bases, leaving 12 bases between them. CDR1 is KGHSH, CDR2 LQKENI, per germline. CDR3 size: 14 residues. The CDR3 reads CASAGDSSTDTQYF. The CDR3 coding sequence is TGTGCCAGCGCTGGGGACTCTAGCACAGATACGCAGTATTTT. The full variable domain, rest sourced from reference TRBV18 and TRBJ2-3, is NAGVMQNPRHLVRRRGQEARLRCSPMKGHSHVYWYRQLPEEGLKFMVYLQKENIIDESGMPKERFSAEFPKEGPSILRIQQVVRGDSAAYFCASAGDSSTDTQYFGPGTRLTVL.

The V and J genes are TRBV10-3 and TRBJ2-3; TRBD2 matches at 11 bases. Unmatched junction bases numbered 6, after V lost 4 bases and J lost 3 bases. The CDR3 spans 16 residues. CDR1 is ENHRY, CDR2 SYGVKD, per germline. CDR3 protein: CAISVLAGGPTDTQYF. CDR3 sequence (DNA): TGTGCCATCAGTGTTTTAGCGGGAGGGCCGACAGATACGCAGTATTTT.

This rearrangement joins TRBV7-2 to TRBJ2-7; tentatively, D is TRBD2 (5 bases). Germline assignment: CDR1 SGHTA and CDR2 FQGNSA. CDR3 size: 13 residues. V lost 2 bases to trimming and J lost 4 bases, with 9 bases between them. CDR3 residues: CASSLSGRYEQYF. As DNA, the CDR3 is TGTGCCAGCAGCTTATCGGGAAGGTACGAGCAGTACTTC. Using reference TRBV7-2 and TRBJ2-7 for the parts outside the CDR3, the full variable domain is GAGVSQSPSNKVTEKGKDVELRCDPISGHTALYWYRQSLGQGLEFLIYFQGNSAPDKSGLPSDRFSAERTGGSVSTLTIQRTQQEDSAVYLCASSLSGRYEQYFGPGTRLTVT.

CDR3 nucleotides: TGCGCCAGCAGCTTGGGTCAGGGGCGAGATCCCCTCCACTTT. Its protein product is CASSLGQGRDPLHF. This rearrangement joins TRBV5-1 to TRBJ1-6, with a weak D call TRBD1 (6 bases). CDR3 size: 14 residues. Germline V gives CDR1 SGHRS, CDR2 YFSETQ. V shed 0 bases and J shed 13 bases, with 14 bases lying between them.

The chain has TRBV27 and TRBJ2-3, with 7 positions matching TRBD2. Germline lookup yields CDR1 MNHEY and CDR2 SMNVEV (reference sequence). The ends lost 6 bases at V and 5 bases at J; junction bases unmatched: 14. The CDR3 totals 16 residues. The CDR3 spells CASSLSAEPGGDTQYF. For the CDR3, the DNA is TGTGCCAGCAGCCTAAGCGCGGAGCCGGGGGGAGATACGCAGTATTTT.

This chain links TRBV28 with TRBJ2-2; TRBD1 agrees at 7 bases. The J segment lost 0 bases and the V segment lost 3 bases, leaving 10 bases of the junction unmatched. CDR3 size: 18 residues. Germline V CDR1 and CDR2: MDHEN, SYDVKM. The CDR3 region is CASSFPPGQYTNTGELFF. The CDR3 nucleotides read TGTGCCAGCAGTTTCCCCCCGGGACAGTACACGAACACCGGGGAGCTGTTTTTT.

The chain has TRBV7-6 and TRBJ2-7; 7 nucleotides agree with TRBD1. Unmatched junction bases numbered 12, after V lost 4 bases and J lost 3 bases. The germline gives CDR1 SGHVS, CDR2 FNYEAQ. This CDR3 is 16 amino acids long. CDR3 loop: CASSSWDSKTYYEQYF. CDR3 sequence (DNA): TGTGCCAGCAGCTCTTGGGACAGCAAGACTTACTACGAGCAGTACTTC.

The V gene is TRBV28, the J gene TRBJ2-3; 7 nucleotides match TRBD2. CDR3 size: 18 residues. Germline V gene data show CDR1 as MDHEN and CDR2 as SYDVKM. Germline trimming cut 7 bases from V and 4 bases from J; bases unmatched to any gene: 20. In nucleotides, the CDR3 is TGTGCCAGCAAGAGCCCCGGGAGGCCTACCATAAGTTCAGATACGCAGTATTTT. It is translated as CASKSPGRPTISSDTQYF.

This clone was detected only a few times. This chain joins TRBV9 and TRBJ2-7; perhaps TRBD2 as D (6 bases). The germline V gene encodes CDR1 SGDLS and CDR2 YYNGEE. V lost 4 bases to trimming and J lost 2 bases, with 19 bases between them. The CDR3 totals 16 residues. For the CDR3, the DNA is TGTGCCAGCAGCCCCCGGGGCGGGGCGCAAACCTACGAGCAGTACTTC. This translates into CASSPRGGAQTYEQYF.

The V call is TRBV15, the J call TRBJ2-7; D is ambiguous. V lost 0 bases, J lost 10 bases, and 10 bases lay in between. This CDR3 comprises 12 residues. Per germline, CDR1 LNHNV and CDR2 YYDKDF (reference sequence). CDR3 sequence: CATSRDYTVQYF. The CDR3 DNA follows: TGTGCCACCAGCAGAGATTACACAGTTCAGTACTTC. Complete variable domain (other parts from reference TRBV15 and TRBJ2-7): DAMVIQNPRYQVTQFGKPVTLSCSQTLNHNVMYWYQQKSSQAPKLLFHYYDKDFNNEADTPDNFQSRRPNTSFCFLDIRSPGLGDTAMYLCATSRDYTVQYFGPGTRLTVT.

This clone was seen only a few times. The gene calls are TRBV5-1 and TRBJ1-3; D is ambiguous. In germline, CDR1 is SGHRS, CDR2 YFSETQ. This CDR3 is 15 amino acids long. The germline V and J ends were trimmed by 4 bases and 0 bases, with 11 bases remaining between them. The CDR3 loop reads CASSMPGSSGNTIYF. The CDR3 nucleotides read TGCGCCAGCAGCATGCCGGGATCCTCTGGAAACACCATATATTTT.

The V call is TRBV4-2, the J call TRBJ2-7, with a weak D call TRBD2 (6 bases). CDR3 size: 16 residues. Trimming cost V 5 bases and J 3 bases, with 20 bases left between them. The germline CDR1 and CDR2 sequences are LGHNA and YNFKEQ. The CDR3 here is CASSSSVGGAFYEQYF. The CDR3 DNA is TGTGCCAGCAGCTCTTCTGTGGGAGGTGCGTTCTACGAGCAGTACTTC.

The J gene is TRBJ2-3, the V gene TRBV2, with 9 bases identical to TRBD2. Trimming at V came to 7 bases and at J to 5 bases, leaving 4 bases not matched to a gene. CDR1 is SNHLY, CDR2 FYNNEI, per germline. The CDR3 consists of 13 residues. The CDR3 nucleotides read TGTGCCAGCATAGCTAGCGGGGTAGATACGCAGTATTTT. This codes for CASIASGVDTQYF. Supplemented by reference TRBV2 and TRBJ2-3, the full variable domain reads EPEVTQTPSHQVTQMGQEVILRCVPISNHLYFYWYRQILGQKVEFLVSFYNNEISEKSEIFDDQFSVERPDGSNFTLKIRSTKLEDSAMYFCASIASGVDTQYFGPGTRLTVL.

The CDR3: CASGKDRGRDEQFF. The CDR3 coding sequence is TGTGCCAGCGGCAAGGACAGGGGGCGGGATGAGCAGTTCTTC. The V gene is TRBV5-4, the J gene TRBJ2-1; 11 nucleotides match TRBD1. The J segment lost 8 bases and the V segment lost 7 bases, leaving 8 bases of the junction unmatched. From germline, CDR1 is SGHNT and CDR2 YYREEE (reference sequence). The CDR3 length is 14 residues.

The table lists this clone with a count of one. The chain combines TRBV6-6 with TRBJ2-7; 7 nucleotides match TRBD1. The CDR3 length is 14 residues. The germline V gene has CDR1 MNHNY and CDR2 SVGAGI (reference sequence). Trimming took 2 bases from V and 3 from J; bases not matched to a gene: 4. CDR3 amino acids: CASSYRDRYYEQYF. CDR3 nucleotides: TGTGCCAGCAGTTACCGGGACAGATACTACGAGCAGTACTTC.

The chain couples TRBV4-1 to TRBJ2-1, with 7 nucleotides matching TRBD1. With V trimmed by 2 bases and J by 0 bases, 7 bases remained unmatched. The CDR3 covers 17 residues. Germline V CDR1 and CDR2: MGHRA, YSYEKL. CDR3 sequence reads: CASSQPVGQSSYNEQFF. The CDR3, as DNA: TGCGCCAGCAGCCAACCTGTGGGACAGAGCTCCTACAATGAGCAGTTCTTC.

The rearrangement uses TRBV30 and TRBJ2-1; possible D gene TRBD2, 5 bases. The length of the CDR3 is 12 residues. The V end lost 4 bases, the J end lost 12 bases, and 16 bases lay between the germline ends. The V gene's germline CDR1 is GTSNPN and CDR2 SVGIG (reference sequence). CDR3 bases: TGTGCCTGGACGAGGGAGCCCCTCAGGCAGTTCTTC. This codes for CAWTREPLRQFF.